This entry is about one T cell receptor beta chain. Its matching antigen is unknown. 5'RACE primed from the constant segment yielded TCR alpha and TCR beta cDNA libraries bearing sample barcodes and UMIs. Using its own MiXCR run on the 5' RACE reads, TCRdb lists one record per CDR3 protein. This table holds roughly 160,000 distinct CDR3 sequences, around 13% found once. The data stem from a study of T-cell memory formation after mild COVID-19. The study, taken as a whole, reports: The study found balanced CD4/CD8 in clones contracting day 15 to 85 and a CD4+ lean in later expanders.

CDR1 DFQATT and CDR2 SNEGSKA come from the germline V gene (reference sequence). Trimming stripped 6 bases from V and 4 bases from J, with 27 bases between. The CDR3 is made up of 17 amino acids. Input material: PBMCs or a T cell subset sorted from them (not recorded which). V and J are TRBV20-1 and TRBJ1-1, with D maybe TRBD1 (5 bases). This receptor was taken from a man between 18 and 35 years old who had mild COVID-19 (a few samples of this study predate the infection). Cell type and time point are not known. As DNA, the CDR3 is TGCAGTGCCTCTCCTCCGCAGGGCCGCGTCATGTCCACTGAAGCTTTCTTT. It codes for CSASPPQGRVMSTEAFF.